This TCR beta chain was sequenced for a study of blood T cell repertoires in COVID-19. Turning to the study itself: In each case, the material was cDNA or gDNA derived from T cells, B-cell-depleted T cells, or PBMCs.

This CDR3 is built from 17 residues. Germline CDR1 is SGHTA and CDR2 is FQGTGA. The V gene end was trimmed by 2 bases and the J gene end by 0 bases; junction bases not matched to a gene: 6. As handled by the study authors: Reference gene primers were amplified, and this amplification served to estimate nucleated cell counts. Only in-frame clones appear in the TCRdb table, and some are missing; sequencing was by immunoSEQ multiplex PCR. V, J and clone size derive from that table, while D and trimming were established from the DNA sequence. The sample holds 110,000 or so clones, 65% to 80% seen once. The rearrangement links TRBV7-3 to TRBJ2-1, with 8 positions matching TRBD2. The sample comprised peripheral blood. This TCR derives from a man aged 45 to 65 with acute or convalescent COVID-19. CDR3 DNA sequence: TGTGCCAGCAGCTTATCCAGCGGGAGCAGCTCCTACAATGAGCAGTTCTTC. Its protein is CASSLSSGSSSYNEQFF.